This record looks at one TCR beta chain sequence and its context. Its target is not known. Profiled with immunoSEQ multiplex PCR; TCRdb holds only in-frame clones, not every one. The sample consists of about 220,000 clones, 70% to 90% of them appearing once. These data are taken from a study of cytomegalovirus exposure and HLA in healthy donors. Study at large: The roughly 700 first-cohort repertoires shared a platform with the 130 or so validation repertoires, as reported in a later analysis.

The study, taken as a whole, reports: Some public TCRs appeared in many individuals, while most sequences were rare.

The sequenced sample was PBMCs. This clonotype was sampled from a woman between 18 and 29 years old in good health and CMV-seronegative.

CDR3 bases: TGTGCCAGCAGGGGACTGGGGACTTCCTCCTACAATGAGCAGTTCTTC. Protein sequence: CASRGLGTSSYNEQFF. The V and J genes are TRBV7-9 and TRBJ2-1, with D possibly being TRBD2 (6 bases). The germline gives CDR1 SEHNR, CDR2 FQNEAQ (reference sequence). This CDR3 spans 16 amino acids. Trimming removed 6 bases from V and 0 bases from J, with 15 bases in between.